This T cell receptor beta chain was sequenced in a study of shared clonotypes between healthy human individuals. In this sample, this clone turned up once. Only in-frame clones appear in the TCRdb table, and some are missing; sequencing was by immunoSEQ multiplex PCR. The table includes 2 million to 2.5 million clones, under 95% detected once. The CDR3 has 17 amino acids. Trimming at V came to 3 bases and at J to 7 bases, leaving 11 bases not matched to a gene. The germline gives CDR1 SGHNT, CDR2 YYREEE (reference sequence). The J gene is TRBJ2-2, the V gene TRBV5-4; 11 positions agree with TRBD2. The sequencing input was naive CD4+ T cells from PBMCs. The subset: CD45RA+ positively selected. The receptor comes from a man between 18 and 35 years old in good health. Some clones in this sample may be carry-over from other donors' samples. The CDR3 region has the DNA TGTGCCAGCAGCTCCCGAGGTAGCGGGAGGGCCAACGGGGAGCTGTTTTTT. This codes for CASSSRGSGRANGELFF.